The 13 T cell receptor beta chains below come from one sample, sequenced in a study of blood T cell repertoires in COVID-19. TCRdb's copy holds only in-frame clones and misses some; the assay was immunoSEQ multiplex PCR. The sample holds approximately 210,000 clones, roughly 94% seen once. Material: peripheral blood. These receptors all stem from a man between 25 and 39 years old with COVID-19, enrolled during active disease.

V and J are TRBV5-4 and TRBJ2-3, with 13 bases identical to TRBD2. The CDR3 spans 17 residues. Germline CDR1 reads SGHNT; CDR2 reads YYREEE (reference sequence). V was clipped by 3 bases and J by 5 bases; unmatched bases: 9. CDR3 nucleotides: TGTGCCAGCAGCTCTATGACTAGCGGGGGGCCTAGAGATACGCAGTATTTT. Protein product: CASSSMTSGGPRDTQYF.

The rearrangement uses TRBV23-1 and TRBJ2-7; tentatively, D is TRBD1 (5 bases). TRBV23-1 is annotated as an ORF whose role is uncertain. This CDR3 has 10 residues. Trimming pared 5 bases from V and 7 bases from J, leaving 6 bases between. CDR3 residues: CASSRGEQYF. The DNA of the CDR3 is TGCGCCAGCAGTAGGGGAGAGCAGTACTTC.

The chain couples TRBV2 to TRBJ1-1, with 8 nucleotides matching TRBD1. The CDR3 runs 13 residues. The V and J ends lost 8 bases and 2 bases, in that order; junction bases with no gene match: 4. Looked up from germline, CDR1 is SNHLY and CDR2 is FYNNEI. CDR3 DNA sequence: TGTGCCAGCGACAGGGGCGGCAACACTGAAGCTTTCTTT. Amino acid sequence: CASDRGGNTEAFF.

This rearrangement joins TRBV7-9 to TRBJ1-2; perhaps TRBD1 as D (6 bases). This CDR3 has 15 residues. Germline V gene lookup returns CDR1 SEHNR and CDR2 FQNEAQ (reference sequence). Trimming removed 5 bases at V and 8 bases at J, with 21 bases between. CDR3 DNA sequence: TGTGCCAGCAGCCAATCCAGGGGCCAACTGAGGGGCTACACCTTC. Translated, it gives CASSQSRGQLRGYTF.

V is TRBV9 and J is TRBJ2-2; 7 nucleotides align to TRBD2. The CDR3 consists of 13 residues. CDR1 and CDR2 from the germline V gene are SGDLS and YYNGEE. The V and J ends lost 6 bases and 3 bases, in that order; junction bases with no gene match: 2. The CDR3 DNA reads TGTGCCAGCATGCGGGGGTACACCGGGGAGCTGTTTTTT. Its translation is CASMRGYTGELFF. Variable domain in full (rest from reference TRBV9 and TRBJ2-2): DSGVTQTPKHLITATGQRVTLRCSPRSGDLSVYWYQQSLDQGLQFLIQYYNGEERAKGNILERFSAQQFPDLHSELNLSSLELGDSALYFCASMRGYTGELFFGEGSRLTVL.

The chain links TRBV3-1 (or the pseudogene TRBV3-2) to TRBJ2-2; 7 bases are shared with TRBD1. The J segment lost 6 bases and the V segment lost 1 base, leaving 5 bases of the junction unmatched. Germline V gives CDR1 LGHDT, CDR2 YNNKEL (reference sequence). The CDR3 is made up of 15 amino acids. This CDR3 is CASSQGSGGAGELFF. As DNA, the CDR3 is TGTGCCAGCAGCCAAGGATCAGGGGGAGCCGGGGAGCTGTTTTTT.

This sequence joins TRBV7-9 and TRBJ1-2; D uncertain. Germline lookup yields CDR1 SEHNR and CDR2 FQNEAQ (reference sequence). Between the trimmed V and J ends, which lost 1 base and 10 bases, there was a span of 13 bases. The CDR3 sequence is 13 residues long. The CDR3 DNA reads TGTGCCAGCAGCTTAGACGGGGTTTCCGTCTACACCTTC. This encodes CASSLDGVSVYTF.

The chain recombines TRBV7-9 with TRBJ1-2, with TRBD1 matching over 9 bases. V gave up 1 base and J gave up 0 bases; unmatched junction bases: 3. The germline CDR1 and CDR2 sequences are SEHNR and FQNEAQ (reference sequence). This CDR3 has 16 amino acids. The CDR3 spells CASSLDRGRANYGYTF. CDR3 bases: TGTGCCAGCAGCTTAGACAGGGGGCGAGCTAACTATGGCTACACCTTC.

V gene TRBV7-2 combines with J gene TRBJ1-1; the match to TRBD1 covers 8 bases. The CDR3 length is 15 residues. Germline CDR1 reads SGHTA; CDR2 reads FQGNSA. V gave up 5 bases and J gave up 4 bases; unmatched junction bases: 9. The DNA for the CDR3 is TGTGCCAGCAGCAAAACACAGGGGGTGAGCACTGAAGCTTTCTTT. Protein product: CASSKTQGVSTEAFF. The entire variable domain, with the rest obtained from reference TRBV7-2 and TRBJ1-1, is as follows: GAGVSQSPSNKVTEKGKDVELRCDPISGHTALYWYRQSLGQGLEFLIYFQGNSAPDKSGLPSDRFSAERTGGSVSTLTIQRTQQEDSAVYLCASSKTQGVSTEAFFGQGTRLTVV.

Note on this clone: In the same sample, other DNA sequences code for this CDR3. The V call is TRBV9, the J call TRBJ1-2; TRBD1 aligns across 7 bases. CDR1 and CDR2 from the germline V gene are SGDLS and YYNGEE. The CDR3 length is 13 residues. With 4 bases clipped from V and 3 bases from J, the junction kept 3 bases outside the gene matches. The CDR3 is CASSPQGDYGYTF. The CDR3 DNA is TGTGCCAGCAGCCCTCAGGGGGACTATGGCTACACCTTC.

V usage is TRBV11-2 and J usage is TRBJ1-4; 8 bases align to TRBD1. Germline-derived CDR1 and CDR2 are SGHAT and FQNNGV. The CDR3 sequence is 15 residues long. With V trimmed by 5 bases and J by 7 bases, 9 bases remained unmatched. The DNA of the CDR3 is TGTGCCAGCAGCCTCAGACGGGACAGGTCTGAAAAACTGTTTTTT. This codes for CASSLRRDRSEKLFF. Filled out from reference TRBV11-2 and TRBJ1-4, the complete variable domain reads EAGVAQSPRYKIIEKRQSVAFWCNPISGHATLYWYQQILGQGPKLLIQFQNNGVVDDSQLPKDRFSAERLKGVDSTLKIQPAKLEDSAVYLCASSLRRDRSEKLFFGSGTQLSVL.

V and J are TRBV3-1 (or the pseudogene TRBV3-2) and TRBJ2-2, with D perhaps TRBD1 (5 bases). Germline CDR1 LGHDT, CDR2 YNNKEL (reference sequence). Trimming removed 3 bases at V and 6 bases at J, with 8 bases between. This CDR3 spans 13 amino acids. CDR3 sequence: CASSQMTAGELFF. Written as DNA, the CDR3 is TGTGCCAGCAGCCAGATGACAGCCGGGGAGCTGTTTTTT.

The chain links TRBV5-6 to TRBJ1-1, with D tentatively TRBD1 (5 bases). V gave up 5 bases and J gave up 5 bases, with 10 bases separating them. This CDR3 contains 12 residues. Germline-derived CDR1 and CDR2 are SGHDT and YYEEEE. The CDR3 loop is CASRRDRTEAFF. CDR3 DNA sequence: TGTGCCAGCAGACGCGACAGAACTGAAGCTTTCTTT.